The clone carrying this TCR beta chain was counted between two and nine times. Its antigen is as yet unknown. These data originate in a study of regulatory T cells in long-lasting Graves disease. This sample's time point: newly diagnosed GD, antithyroid drugs for less than 3 months. PBMC-extracted RNA yielded the TCR library. TCR beta libraries were built with iRepertoire HTBI primers and Arm-PCR of CDR3 regions. Using its own MiXCR run on the multiplex PCR reads, TCRdb lists one record per CDR3 protein. The sample carries fewer than 450,000 distinct CDR3 sequences, 15% recorded once. V was clipped by 2 bases and J by 0 bases, with 7 bases between them. Germline CDR1 is SGHDN and CDR2 is FVKESK. CDR3 length: 15 amino acids. General study points: Persistent disease was characterized by preferential usage of TRBV28, TRBJ1-2 and TRBJ2-5.

In addition, the sample was reused for a study of T cells in Graves' hyperthyroidism and ophthalmopathy. Per that study: Not enrolled were patients with uncontrolled infection, other autoimmune disease, pregnancy or lactation.

The V and J genes are TRBV14 and TRBJ1-4; D might be TRBD1 (6 bases). This receptor was obtained from a middle-aged woman with Graves disease. Sequenced here: peripheral blood mononuclear cells (PBMCs), sampled at new diagnosis, from a patient treated with antithyroid drugs. The CDR3, as DNA: TGTGCCAGCAGCCAACGACAGGCAACTAATGAAAAACTGTTTTTT. It yields the protein CASSQRQATNEKLFF.